This is a list of T cell receptor beta chains from one sample in a study of blood T cell repertoires in COVID-19. Assay: immunoSEQ multiplex PCR; the TCRdb copy retains only in-frame clones and omits some. The table records roughly 150,000 clones, around 89% of them present only once. The sample comprised peripheral blood. These receptors were taken from a middle-aged man who had recovered from COVID-19. The CDR3 runs from the conserved cysteine through the conserved F or W. The D gene is left open where the match is weak. Some rows mark clone size as missing; the rest say once, few, many or name a class of expanded clone.

TRBV29-1,TRBJ1-1,NA,13,NA,TGCAGCGTTGAAGCCGGGATGAACACTGAAGCTTTCTTT,CSVEAGMNTEAFF
TRBV5-6,TRBJ2-5,NA,15,NA,TGTGCCAGCACCAAGGTGACAGAGTACCAAGAGACCCAGTACTTC,CASTKVTEYQETQYF
TRBV3-1/TRBV3-2,TRBJ1-3,NA,14,NA,TGTGCCAGCAGCCAAGCGGGGTCTGGAAACACCATATATTTT,CASSQAGSGNTIYF
TRBV27,TRBJ1-1,TRBD1,20,NA,TGTGCCAGCAGTCCAACCTACGACAGGGGGCTAAGGAGTGGTCGGGCTGAAGCTTTCTTT,CASSPTYDRGLRSGRAEAFF
TRBV5-1,TRBJ1-4,NA,14,NA,TGCGCCAGCAGCTCTGGGGGCGCAGGGGAAAAACTGTTTTTT,CASSSGGAGEKLFF
TRBV6-2/TRBV6-3,TRBJ1-5,TRBD1,16,NA,TGTGCCAGCAGTTCCTCCGGGACAGGAAGCGATCAGCCCCAGCATTTT,CASSSSGTGSDQPQHF
TRBV5-8,TRBJ1-4,TRBD1,18,NA,TGTGCCAGCAGCCCGGGACAGGGGGCAGAAACAACTAATGAAAAACTGTTTTTT,CASSPGQGAETTNEKLFF
TRBV7-6,TRBJ2-5,TRBD2,14,NA,TGTGCCAGCAGCTTAGCGCCGGGGGGGGAGACCCAGTACTTC,CASSLAPGGETQYF
TRBV28,TRBJ1-2,NA,12,few,TGTGCCAGCAGCCGAGACAGGAGGGGCTACACCTTC,CASSRDRRGYTF
TRBV14,TRBJ1-2,TRBD1,15,once,TGTGCCAGCAGCCGACAGGGCGCCGCTAACTATGGCTACACCTTC,CASSRQGAANYGYTF
TRBV7-9,TRBJ2-5,TRBD1,15,NA,TGTGCCAGCAGCTCTCGGAACAGGGGGCAGGAGACCCAGTACTTC,CASSSRNRGQETQYF
TRBV5-4,TRBJ1-4,TRBD1,16,NA,TGTGCCAGCAGCGGACAGGCGGGGGGGCGAAATGAAAAACTGTTTTTT,CASSGQAGGRNEKLFF
TRBV29-1,TRBJ2-5,NA,15,once,TGCAGCGTCGACACTCTGTCCCTGTACCAAGAGACCCAGTACTTC,CSVDTLSLYQETQYF
TRBV11-3,TRBJ1-5,NA,13,NA,TGTGCCAGCAGCTTGCAGGCCTATCAGCCCCAGCATTTT,CASSLQAYQPQHF
TRBV6-1,TRBJ2-7,TRBD2,14,NA,TGTGCCAGCAGTGAAGCGCGGGGGGGTTACGAGCAGTACTTC,CASSEARGGYEQYF
TRBV6-2/TRBV6-3,TRBJ1-1,NA,16,NA,TGTGCCAGCAGTTACTCGATCCAGGGAGGGAACACTGAAGCTTTCTTT,CASSYSIQGGNTEAFF
TRBV7-6,TRBJ2-2,NA,13,NA,TGTGCCAGCAGCCTAAGAGTGACCGGGGAGCTGTTTTTT,CASSLRVTGELFF
TRBV28,TRBJ1-2,NA,12,NA,TGTGCCAGCAGTCGGGACACCTATGGCTACACCTTC,CASSRDTYGYTF
TRBV20-1,TRBJ2-1,TRBD2,14,few,TGCAGTGCTAGTAGCCAGCGGGGTTACAATGAGCAGTTCTTC,CSASSQRGYNEQFF
TRBV7-2,TRBJ1-2,NA,12,NA,TGTGCCAGCAGCTTAACAACCTATGGCTACACCTTC,CASSLTTYGYTF
TRBV4-3,TRBJ2-6,NA,17,NA,TGCGCCAGCAGCCAAGATGGGCCAGCATCTGGGGCCAACGTCCTGACTTTC,CASSQDGPASGANVLTF
TRBV24-1,TRBJ2-1,TRBD1,16,NA,TGTGCCACCAGCAAAGACAGGGGCAGGTCCTACAATGAGCAGTTCTTC,CATSKDRGRSYNEQFF